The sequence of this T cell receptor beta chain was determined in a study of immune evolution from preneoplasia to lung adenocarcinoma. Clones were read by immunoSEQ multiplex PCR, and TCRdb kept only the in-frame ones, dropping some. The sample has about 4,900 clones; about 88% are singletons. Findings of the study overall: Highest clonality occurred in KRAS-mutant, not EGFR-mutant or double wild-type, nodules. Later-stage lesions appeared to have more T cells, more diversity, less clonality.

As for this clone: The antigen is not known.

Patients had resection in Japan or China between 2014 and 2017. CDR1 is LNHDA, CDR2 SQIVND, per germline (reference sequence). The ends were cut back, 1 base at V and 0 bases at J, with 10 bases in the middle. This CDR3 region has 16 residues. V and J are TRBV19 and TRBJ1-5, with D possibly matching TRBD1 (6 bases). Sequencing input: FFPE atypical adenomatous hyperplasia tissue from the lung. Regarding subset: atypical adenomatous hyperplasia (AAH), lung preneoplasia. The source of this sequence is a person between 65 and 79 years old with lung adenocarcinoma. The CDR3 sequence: CASSIVRGNSNQPQHF. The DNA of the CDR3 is TGTGCCAGTAGTATAGTAAGGGGGAATAGCAATCAGCCCCAGCATTTT.